These 31 T cell receptor beta chains share one sample of origin, sequenced in a study of T-cell memory formation after mild COVID-19. Via MiXCR, TCRdb re-called the 5' RACE reads, giving one row per CDR3 protein. The table has around 340,000 distinct CDR3 sequences, about an eighth seen once. The sample was PBMCs or a T cell subset sorted from them (not recorded which). The receptors come from a young man who had mild COVID-19 (a few samples of this study predate the infection). Cell type and time point are not known.

This clonotype has a count of ten or more. The chain employs TRBV12-3 or TRBV12-4 and TRBJ2-2, with 8 bases that match TRBD1. The CDR3 length is 16 residues. After removal of 7 bases from V and 8 bases from J, the junction contained 15 bases not matched to a gene. The CDR3 protein is CASNPQGQVSGGELFF. The CDR3 nucleotides read TGTGCCAGCAATCCACAGGGACAGGTCTCCGGTGGGGAGCTGTTTTTT.

This clonotype has a handful of counts. V usage is TRBV6-5 and J usage is TRBJ2-3; D not resolved. Germline values: CDR1 MNHEY, CDR2 SVGAGI. CDR3 length: 13 residues. V was pared by 4 bases and J by 2 bases, with 7 bases between. The CDR3 region is CASSWGFTDTQYF. In DNA, the CDR3 is TGTGCCAGCAGTTGGGGTTTCACAGATACGCAGTATTTT.

This clonotype was seen at least ten times. The chain has TRBV5-1 and TRBJ1-2; D is uncertain. V was pared by 5 bases and J by 3 bases, with 14 bases between. The length of the CDR3 is 14 residues. CDR1 SGHRS and CDR2 YFSETQ come from the germline V gene. CDR3 sequence (DNA): TGCGCCAGCAGTTCGGACGTAAGCGACTATGGCTACACCTTC. As protein: CASSSDVSDYGYTF. Full variable domain (outside the CDR3, taken from reference TRBV5-1 and TRBJ1-2): KAGVTQTPRYLIKTRGQQVTLSCSPISGHRSVSWYQQTPGQGLQFLFEYFSETQRNKGNFPGRFSGRQFSNSRSEMNVSTLELGDSALYLCASSSDVSDYGYTFGSGTRLTVV.

This chain connects TRBV29-1 to TRBJ1-2; TRBD1 matches 7 bases. Germline-derived CDR1 and CDR2 are SQVTM and ANQGSEA. The V and J ends lost 4 bases and 5 bases, in that order; junction bases with no gene match: 7. The CDR3 is made up of 13 amino acids. The chain's CDR3 is CSVVEGARYGYTF. CDR3 sequence (DNA): TGCAGCGTTGTAGAGGGGGCGCGGTATGGCTACACCTTC.

The chain carries TRBV15 and TRBJ1-2, with TRBD1 identical over 12 bases. The trim removed 8 bases at V and 7 bases at J, leaving 14 bases unmatched. CDR3 length: 16 amino acids. Germline lookup yields CDR1 LNHNV and CDR2 YYDKDF (reference sequence). The CDR3: CATGTIWDRGQFGYTF. In DNA form, the CDR3 reads TGTGCCACCGGTACTATATGGGACAGGGGGCAATTTGGCTACACCTTC.

This clonotype was observed a handful of times. The CDR3 DNA reads as TGTGCCAGCAGCTCCGGACAGGGTAGAAAGCAGTACTTC. Encoded protein: CASSSGQGRKQYF. J is TRBJ2-7 and V is TRBV7-9; 8 bases align to TRBD1. Germline V gene lookup returns CDR1 SEHNR and CDR2 FQNEAQ (reference sequence). This CDR3 has 13 residues. V gave up 4 bases and J gave up 8 bases; unmatched junction bases: 7.

In its sample, this clonotype was seen many times. This chain connects TRBV12-3 or TRBV12-4 to TRBJ2-7, with D tentatively TRBD2 (6 bases). The CDR3 has 13 residues. Trimming removed 3 bases from V and 7 bases from J, with 13 bases in between. CDR3 sequence reads: CASSFESRGEQYV. In DNA, the CDR3 is TGTGCCAGCAGTTTCGAATCTCGGGGGGAGCAGTACGTC.

The chain uses TRBV6-2 or TRBV6-3 and TRBJ2-5; D gene unclear. The CDR3 is made up of 17 amino acids. Germline assignment: CDR1 MNHEY and CDR2 SVGEGT. V lost 6 bases and J 0 bases, leaving 20 bases between the germline ends. The CDR3 DNA follows: TGTGCCAGCAGCGACGACCCGACCATGATGTACCAAGAGACCCAGTACTTC. It specifies CASSDDPTMMYQETQYF.

The V and J genes are TRBV24-1 and TRBJ1-5, with 8 bases lining up with TRBD1. In germline, CDR1 is KGHDR, CDR2 SFDVKD. V was pared by 7 bases and J by 1 base, with 2 bases of the junction left unmatched. The length of the CDR3 is 14 residues. The CDR3: CATRGQGSNQPQHF. The CDR3 nucleotides read TGTGCCACCAGAGGACAGGGCAGCAATCAGCCCCAGCATTTT.

This clonotype was detected a few times. The V and J genes are TRBV12-3 or TRBV12-4 and TRBJ1-1; 7 bases fit TRBD1. This CDR3 has 12 amino acids. V dropped 5 bases and J dropped 5; count of bases not matched to a gene: 2. The chain's CDR3 is CASSRQGTEAFF. As DNA, the CDR3 is TGTGCCAGCAGTCGACAGGGTACTGAAGCTTTCTTT.

The chain is built from TRBV10-3 and TRBJ2-7; unclear D gene. CDR1 and CDR2 from the germline V gene are ENHRY and SYGVKD. V was cut by 5 bases and J by 2 bases, with 1 base left in between. The CDR3 covers 10 residues. The CDR3 sequence: CAISPYEQYF. The CDR3 DNA is TGTGCCATCAGTCCCTACGAGCAGTACTTC.

This clonotype was counted a few times. The V and J genes are TRBV7-6 and TRBJ2-3, with a possible D match to TRBD2 (7 bases). The CDR3 is 12 amino acids. Looked up from germline, CDR1 is SGHVS and CDR2 is FNYEAQ. V was cut by 0 bases and J by 14 bases, with 12 bases left in between. CDR3 loop: CASSLAGGPLYF. The CDR3 nucleotides read TGTGCCAGCAGCTTAGCGGGGGGGCCCCTGTATTTT. The full variable domain, its missing parts supplied by reference TRBV7-6 and TRBJ2-3, is GAGVSQSPRYKVTKRGQDVALRCDPISGHVSLYWYRQALGQGPEFLTYFNYEAQQDKSGLPNDRFSAERPEGSISTLTIQRTEQRDSAMYRCASSLAGGPLYFGPGTRLTVL.

This chain's CDR3 is CASSQTNLGSPLHF. CDR3 DNA: TGTGCCAGCAGCCAGACAAATTTGGGGTCACCCCTCCACTTT. The rearrangement joins TRBV7-3 to TRBJ1-6; no reliable D call. The CDR3 consists of 14 residues. Germline values: CDR1 SGHTA, CDR2 FQGTGA. Trimming stripped 5 bases from V and 10 bases from J, with 15 bases between.

The genes are TRBV5-1 and TRBJ2-3, with no clear D. The CDR3 spans 14 residues. CDR1 is SGHRS, CDR2 YFSETQ, per germline. The V gene lost 0 bases and the J gene lost 1 base, with 6 bases spanning the gap. The CDR3 DNA is TGCGCCAGCAGCTTGGAGGCCCGCACAGATACGCAGTATTTT. Protein sequence: CASSLEARTDTQYF.

This sequence joins TRBV6-1 and TRBJ1-1, with 9 bases that match TRBD1. The CDR3 runs 15 residues. The germline V gene encodes CDR1 MNHNS and CDR2 SASEGT. J lost 7 bases, V lost 6 bases, and 12 bases had no gene match. This chain's CDR3 is CASSPGTGLVIEAFF. DNA for the CDR3: TGTGCCAGCAGCCCCGGGACAGGGCTTGTGATTGAAGCTTTCTTT.

This clonotype appeared a few times. The chain employs TRBV12-3 or TRBV12-4 and TRBJ2-3, with 10 bases fitting TRBD1. The trim removed 8 bases at V and 4 bases at J, leaving 6 bases unmatched. The CDR3 consists of 14 residues. The CDR3 DNA reads as TGTGCCAGCTCCTACGGGACAGGGGCAGATACGCAGTATTTT. Translating gives CASSYGTGADTQYF.

This clonotype has a handful of counts. This chain links TRBV12-3 or TRBV12-4 with TRBJ2-2; no firm D call. The CDR3 contains 17 residues. The germline V and J ends were trimmed by 6 bases and 1 base, with 18 bases remaining between them. The CDR3 nucleotides are TGTGCCAGCAGCCTTCCCGCCGGTTACCTGAACACCGGGGAGCTGTTTTTT. Translation: CASSLPAGYLNTGELFF.

The V gene is TRBV15, the J gene TRBJ2-3; D might be TRBD2 (5 bases). The germline V and J ends were trimmed by 0 bases and 4 bases, with 17 bases remaining between them. The length of the CDR3 is 17 residues. Per the germline V gene, CDR1 is LNHNV and CDR2 is YYDKDF (reference sequence). CDR3 in DNA: TGTGCCACCAGCAGAGATTCGAGCACTCAGCGGCCAGATACGCAGTATTTT. This translates into CATSRDSSTQRPDTQYF.

This clonotype was seen more than once but under ten times. CDR3 coding DNA: TGTGCCAGCAGTCTCACCGGGACGGAGGCTGAAGCTTTCTTT. It yields the protein CASSLTGTEAEAFF. The rearrangement links TRBV12-3 or TRBV12-4 to TRBJ1-1; TRBD1 might be the D (5 bases). Trimming stripped 5 bases from V and 6 bases from J, with 16 bases between. This CDR3 has 14 residues.

This clonotype was observed once. The chain has TRBV18 and TRBJ2-7; D is unclear. This CDR3 contains 11 residues. CDR1 and CDR2 from the germline V gene are KGHSH and LQKENI. The V end was cut by 8 bases, the J end by 4 bases, with 9 bases between. The chain's CDR3 is CASPQKYEQYF. The CDR3 region has the DNA TGTGCCAGCCCTCAAAAGTACGAGCAGTACTTC.

This clonotype was seen a handful of times. The chain is built from TRBV7-2 and TRBJ2-5; TRBD1 might be the D (6 bases). Germline V gene data show CDR1 as SGHTA and CDR2 as FQGNSA. The CDR3 length is 18 residues. The V end was cut by 5 bases, the J end by 11 bases, with 33 bases between. The CDR3 DNA reads TGTGCCAGCAGCGTTGACAGGTCATTGACCCCGACGACATTTAGGCAGTACTTC. This sequence encodes CASSVDRSLTPTTFRQYF.

At least ten counts were recorded for this clonotype. The rearrangement uses TRBV5-1 and TRBJ2-1; D is uncertain. With 5 bases removed from V and 7 bases from J, the gap between germline ends came to 19 bases. Germline lookup yields CDR1 SGHRS and CDR2 YFSETQ. This CDR3 has 15 amino acids. The CDR3 DNA sequence: TGCGCCAGCAGACCCTCGTGGGCTTCGTGGAATGAGCAGTTCTTC. It is translated as CASRPSWASWNEQFF.

The gene calls are TRBV6-5 and TRBJ2-7; D gene ambiguous. V lost 0 bases, J lost 2 bases, and 11 bases lay in between. The germline V gene encodes CDR1 MNHEY and CDR2 SVGAGI. The CDR3 covers 15 residues. The CDR3 region is CASSYSLQSAYEQYV. CDR3 sequence (DNA): TGTGCCAGCAGTTACTCGCTCCAGTCTGCCTACGAGCAGTACGTC.

This sequence joins TRBV6-5 and TRBJ2-5, with 8 bases lining up with TRBD2. The germline CDR1 and CDR2 sequences are MNHEY and SVGAGI. CDR3 length: 14 amino acids. V lost 2 bases and J lost 2; bases outside the gene matches: 1. The CDR3 protein is CASSYGGGQETQYF. Written as DNA, the CDR3 is TGTGCCAGCAGTTACGGCGGGGGGCAAGAGACCCAGTACTTC.

This clonotype was observed a handful of times. This rearrangement joins TRBV5-1 to TRBJ2-7, with D tentatively TRBD1 or TRBD2 (5 bases each). V was clipped by 4 bases and J by 6 bases, with 14 bases between them. The CDR3 extends over 13 amino acids. CDR1 SGHRS and CDR2 YFSETQ come from the germline V gene. The CDR3, as DNA: TGCGCCAGCAGCGCGACGGAGAGGGGCGAGCAGTACTTC. Translating it yields CASSATERGEQYF.

The gene calls are TRBV28 and TRBJ1-6; D may be TRBD1 (5 bases). Germline V gene data show CDR1 as MDHEN and CDR2 as SYDVKM. The V and J ends lost 6 bases and 6 bases respectively, with 12 bases between them. The CDR3 runs 14 residues. Written as DNA, the CDR3 is TGTGCCAGCAGGGGGGGACCGATTAATTCACCCCTCCACTTT. It specifies CASRGGPINSPLHF. Drawing the rest from reference TRBV28 and TRBJ1-6, the complete variable domain is DVKVTQSSRYLVKRTGEKVFLECVQDMDHENMFWYRQDPGLGLRLIYFSYDVKMKEKGDIPEGYSVSREKKERFSLILESASTNQTSMYLCASRGGPINSPLHFGNGTRLTVT.

The chain uses TRBV4-1 and TRBJ2-5, with unresolved D. Per germline, CDR1 MGHRA and CDR2 YSYEKL. Deletions cut 1 base from V and 4 bases from J, with 10 bases between. The CDR3 extends over 14 amino acids. CDR3 amino acids: CASSQVGVGETQYF. CDR3 nucleotide sequence: TGCGCCAGCAGCCAAGTTGGGGTCGGAGAGACCCAGTACTTC.

With respect to this clonotype: One end of the junction varies from germline; a read error may be responsible. The rearrangement joins TRBV7-7 to TRBJ2-5; D may be TRBD1 (5 bases). CDR3 length equals 15 residues. From germline, CDR1 is SSHAT and CDR2 FNYEAQ (reference sequence). CDR3 loop: CASSLGSRALETQYF. The CDR3 DNA sequence: TGTGCTAGCAGCTTAGGGTCCAGGGCCCTGGAGACCCAGTACTTC.

The chain recombines TRBV7-6 with TRBJ2-1, with a possible D match to TRBD1 (6 bases). CDR1 SGHVS and CDR2 FNYEAQ come from the germline V gene. The CDR3 contains 13 residues. Trimming left V 5 bases short and J 8 bases short, with 13 bases between. Here the CDR3 reads CASSQTTGYEQFF. As DNA, the CDR3 is TGTGCCAGCAGCCAAACAACAGGGTATGAGCAGTTCTTC. The full variable domain, its missing parts supplied by reference TRBV7-6 and TRBJ2-1, is GAGVSQSPRYKVTKRGQDVALRCDPISGHVSLYWYRQALGQGPEFLTYFNYEAQQDKSGLPNDRFSAERPEGSISTLTIQRTEQRDSAMYRCASSQTTGYEQFFGPGTRLTVL.

This clonotype turned up a few times. This chain joins TRBV7-8 and TRBJ2-1; 7 positions agree with TRBD2. The CDR3 is made up of 16 amino acids. Trimming at V came to 1 base and at J to 3 bases, leaving 6 bases not matched to a gene. The V gene's germline CDR1 is SGHVS and CDR2 FQNEAQ. The DNA of the CDR3 is TGTGCCAGCAGCTTAGTTTTTGGCGGGGGCTACAATGAGCAGTTCTTC. It codes for CASSLVFGGGYNEQFF.

The chain carries TRBV4-3 and TRBJ1-2; D remains ambiguous. V was clipped by 0 bases and J by 8 bases, with 13 bases between them. CDR1 and CDR2 (germline): LGHNA, YSLEER. The CDR3 has 14 amino acids. Here the CDR3 DNA reads TGCGCCAGCAGCCAAGAGCTCAGGTGGTGGGGCTACACCTTC. Translation gives CASSQELRWWGYTF.